The 15 T cell receptor beta chains below were found in one sample sequenced in a study of monozygotic twins with inflammatory bowel disease. TCRdb reanalyzed the 5' RACE reads, giving one entry per CDR3 protein sequence and no DNA. In all, the sample yields 150,000 or so distinct CDR3 sequences. Specimen: blood. The receptors were sampled from a human donor with ulcerative colitis or Crohn's disease, or a healthy co-twin of an affected twin (not recorded which).

The chain employs TRBV7-3 and TRBJ2-6. The CDR3 is 16 amino acids. Germline-derived CDR1 and CDR2 are SGHTA and FQGTGA. This chain's CDR3 is CASSTTMGSGANVLTF.

J is TRBJ1-2 and V is TRBV20-1. This CDR3 is built from 13 residues. Germline V gives CDR1 DFQATT, CDR2 SNEGSKA (reference sequence). This CDR3 reads CSAREGGGYGYTF.

CDR3 amino acids: CSAGGTSNYGYTF. The rearrangement links TRBV20-1 to TRBJ1-2; the D gene TCRdb calls, TRBD1, cannot be checked with no DNA. The CDR3 loop spans 13 amino acids. CDR1 and CDR2 (germline): DFQATT, SNEGSKA (reference sequence).

The rearrangement joins TRBV7-3 to TRBJ2-1; the D call from TCRdb, TRBD2, cannot be confirmed without DNA. Germline CDR1 is SGHTA and CDR2 is FQGTGA. This CDR3 is built from 15 residues. The CDR3 here is CASSFGLAGGNEQFF.

The chain has TRBV7-2 and TRBJ2-1; TCRdb's assignment of TRBD2 cannot be checked, as there is no DNA. Germline CDR1 SGHTA, CDR2 FQGNSA. This CDR3 is built from 17 residues. CDR3 loop: CASSKTPRGLPYNEQFF.

CDR3 region: CASSLGGISGANVLTF. V usage is TRBV5-1 and J usage is TRBJ2-6. This CDR3 has 16 amino acids. CDR1 and CDR2 (germline): SGHRS, YFSETQ.

The J gene is TRBJ1-1, the V gene TRBV5-1; TCRdb calls TRBD1, which cannot be checked without DNA. The CDR3 is 15 residues long. Germline V gene lookup returns CDR1 SGHRS and CDR2 YFSETQ. CDR3 in amino acids: CASSFTTGLNTEAFF.

The rearrangement joins TRBV5-1 to TRBJ2-1. CDR1 and CDR2 from the germline V gene are SGHRS and YFSETQ. CDR3 length: 14 amino acids. The chain's CDR3 is CASSSDRGKNEQFF. Based on the CDR3 plus reference TRBV5-1 and TRBJ2-1, the full variable domain is KAGVTQTPRYLIKTRGQQVTLSCSPISGHRSVSWYQQTPGQGLQFLFEYFSETQRNKGNFPGRFSGRQFSNSRSEMNVSTLELGDSALYLCASSSDRGKNEQFFGPGTRLTVL.

The J gene is TRBJ1-2, the V gene TRBV14. The CDR3 contains 15 residues. Germline loops: CDR1 SGHDN, CDR2 FVKESK. CDR3 sequence: CASSRTSGVNYGYTF.

V usage is TRBV18 and J usage is TRBJ1-5; TCRdb reports TRBD1, a call that lacks DNA to check it against. Germline V gives CDR1 KGHSH, CDR2 LQKENI. CDR3 size: 14 residues. The CDR3 protein is CASSPGGLNQPQHF.

This sequence joins TRBV30 and TRBJ1-6; without DNA, the TCRdb call of TRBD1 cannot be checked. Germline V gives CDR1 GTSNPN, CDR2 SVGIG (reference sequence). The CDR3 extends over 14 amino acids. The CDR3 is CACQEDTRNSPLHF.

The V call is TRBV12-3 or TRBV12-4, the J call TRBJ1-1; the TRBD1 assignment by TCRdb is unverifiable without DNA. The CDR3 is made up of 16 amino acids. This CDR3 is CASSFGVSRGNTEAFF.

J is TRBJ2-7 and V is TRBV12-3 or TRBV12-4; the D call from TCRdb, TRBD2, cannot be confirmed without DNA. CDR3 length: 18 amino acids. CDR3 protein: CASSFLFLGTSGSYEQYF.

The rearrangement uses TRBV7-2 and TRBJ1-2. The CDR3 has 14 amino acids. Per germline, CDR1 SGHTA and CDR2 FQGNSA. The CDR3 sequence is CASSFLGWGDGYTF.

V and J are TRBV19 and TRBJ2-6; TCRdb gives TRBD1 as the D gene, but with no DNA this cannot be confirmed. The CDR3 runs 20 residues. Germline CDR1 and CDR2: LNHDA and SQIVND (reference sequence). The CDR3 loop reads CASRGQGGRVVGAGANVLTF.